This T cell receptor beta chain comes out of a study of blood T cells in healthy people across ages. Broader study findings: Considered underestimates were the diversity estimates obtained from one million T cells.

This clonotype was counted only a few times. Its antigen is still unknown. The germline gives CDR1 LGHNA, CDR2 YSLEER. This CDR3 contains 18 residues. V shed 4 bases, J shed 0 bases, and the junction held 8 bases outside the gene matches. Together with a sample-barcoded 5' primer, a J-beta primer mix was included in a second PCR lasting about 7 to 11 cycles. TCRdb reprocessed the 5' RACE reads with MiXCR, giving one entry per CDR3 protein. This sample has roughly 1.5 million distinct CDR3 sequences; roughly 43% occur once, and the top ten carry under 5%. Sequencing was carried out using blood. This chain connects TRBV4-3 to TRBJ1-6; 8 nucleotides match TRBD1. The clonotype originates from a woman under 30 in good health. DNA of the CDR3: TGCGCCAGCAGCCCTATCTGGACAGGGAGCTCCTATAATTCACCCCTCCACTTT. Encoded protein: CASSPIWTGSSYNSPLHF.